This TCR beta chain was profiled in a study of blood T cell repertoires in COVID-19. At the level of the study: PBMCs, B-cell-depleted T cells, or T cells were the source of the cDNA or gDNA that made up the material.

The CDR3 runs 15 residues. With 1 base removed from V and 0 bases from J, the gap between germline ends came to 7 bases. Germline lookup yields CDR1 MGHDK and CDR2 SYGVNS. In the original analysis: Estimated nucleated cell counts came from reference gene primer amplification. The protocol was immunoSEQ multiplex PCR, while the TCRdb copy is restricted to in-frame clones and leaves out a portion. V, J and clone size are taken as reported in that table, and D and trimming were inferred from the DNA itself. Here the sample spans roughly 120,000 clones, roughly 90% being singletons. The rearrangement joins TRBV25-1 to TRBJ2-1, with a tentative D call TRBD1 (5 bases). Sequenced input: peripheral blood. The sequence derives from a man aged 60-69 years with COVID-19, enrolled during active disease. The CDR3 reads CASSESGISYNEQFF. CDR3 nucleotides: TGTGCCAGCAGTGAATCAGGGATCTCCTACAATGAGCAGTTCTTC. The full variable domain, completed using reference TRBV25-1 and TRBJ2-1, is EADIYQTPRYLVIGTGKKITLECSQTMGHDKMYWYQQDPGMELHLIHYSYGVNSTEKGDLSSESTVSRIRTEHFPLTLESARPSHTSQYLCASSESGISYNEQFFGPGTRLTVL.